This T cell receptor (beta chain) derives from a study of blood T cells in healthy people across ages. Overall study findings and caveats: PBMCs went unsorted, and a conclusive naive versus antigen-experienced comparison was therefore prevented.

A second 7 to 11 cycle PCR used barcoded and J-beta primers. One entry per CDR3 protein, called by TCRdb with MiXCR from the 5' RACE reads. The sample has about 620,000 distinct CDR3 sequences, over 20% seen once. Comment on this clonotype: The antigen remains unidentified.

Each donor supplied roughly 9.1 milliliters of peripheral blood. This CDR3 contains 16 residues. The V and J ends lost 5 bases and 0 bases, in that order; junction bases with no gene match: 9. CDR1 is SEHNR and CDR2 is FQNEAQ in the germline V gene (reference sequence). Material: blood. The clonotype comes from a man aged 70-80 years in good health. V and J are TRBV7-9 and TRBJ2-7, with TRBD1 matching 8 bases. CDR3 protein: CASSAGQGESSYEQYF. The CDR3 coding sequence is TGTGCCAGCAGCGCAGGACAGGGCGAAAGCTCCTACGAGCAGTACTTC.